These 14 T cell receptor beta chains were sequenced from one sample in a study of beta chain features in type 1 diabetes. The study reverse transcribed the entire isolated RNA, so it sequenced expressed TCRB transcripts. Profiling relied on immunoSEQ multiplex PCR, and the TCRdb table lists in-frame clones only, not all of them. The table includes a few hundred thousand clones, 25% to 35% detected once. Sequencing was performed on central memory CD4+ T cells from blood. Every receptor here comes from a man aged 30 to 45 in good health.

The CDR3 loop reads CASSPISGDFQYF. In nucleotides, the CDR3 is TGTGCCAGCTCACCTATCTCGGGGGACTTTCAGTACTTC. V is TRBV18 and J is TRBJ2-5; the D gene is possibly TRBD2 (6 bases). Trimming left V 3 bases short and J 11 bases short, with 16 bases between. The germline V gene encodes CDR1 KGHSH and CDR2 LQKENI. CDR3 length: 13 residues.

This clone has a handful of counts. CDR3 in DNA: TGTGCCATCAGTTCCGGGGAGAACACCGGGGAGCTGTTTTTT. This codes for CAISSGENTGELFF. The J gene is TRBJ2-2, the V gene TRBV10-3; maybe TRBD2 (5 bases). Germline V gene data show CDR1 as ENHRY and CDR2 as SYGVKD. This CDR3 has 14 amino acids. The V gene lost 5 bases and the J gene lost 1 base, with 8 bases spanning the gap.

A few counts support this clone. This chain joins TRBV2 and TRBJ1-1; unclear D gene. The germline V gene has CDR1 SNHLY and CDR2 FYNNEI. Trimming removed 2 bases at V and 1 base at J, with 5 bases between. The CDR3 spans 13 residues. The CDR3 loop is CASSEMRNTEAFF. In DNA, the CDR3 is TGTGCCAGCAGTGAAATGAGGAACACTGAAGCTTTCTTT.

This clone was counted a few times. The chain employs TRBV30 and TRBJ2-7, with 10 bases fitting TRBD2. The ends lost 2 bases at V and 7 bases at J; junction bases unmatched: 5. Germline CDR1 GTSNPN, CDR2 SVGIG (reference sequence). There are 13 residues in the CDR3. The CDR3 here is CAWSSLAGREQYF. The CDR3 bases are TGTGCCTGGAGTTCACTAGCGGGGAGAGAGCAGTACTTC.

Regarding this clone: This sample also contains other DNA sequences that code for the same CDR3. The chain uses TRBV9 and TRBJ2-3; D ambiguous. V was pared by 0 bases and J by 4 bases, with 3 bases between. Germline V gene sequence: CDR1 SGDLS, CDR2 YYNGEE. This CDR3 contains 12 residues. CDR3 DNA sequence: TGTGCCAGCAGCGTAGTCCCAGATACGCAGTATTTT. This encodes CASSVVPDTQYF.

This clone was seen a few times. The CDR3 reads CASSSLGTRLTGEQFF. CDR3 nucleotides: TGTGCCAGCAGCTCACTCGGGACTAGGCTCACCGGTGAGCAGTTCTTC. The chain carries TRBV11-2 and TRBJ2-1; 8 positions match TRBD2. The CDR3 extends over 16 amino acids. V shed 4 bases, J shed 9 bases, and the junction held 14 bases outside the gene matches. Germline lookup yields CDR1 SGHAT and CDR2 FQNNGV.

This clone was recorded at least ten times. The chain combines TRBV7-9 with TRBJ2-7; 9 positions match TRBD1. Germline V gene sequence: CDR1 SEHNR, CDR2 FQNEAQ (reference sequence). CDR3 length equals 15 residues. The trim removed 4 bases at V and 11 bases at J, leaving 15 bases unmatched. CDR3 protein: CASSSSDRGGPRKYF. CDR3 nucleotide sequence: TGTGCCAGCAGCTCGTCGGACAGGGGAGGGCCTAGGAAGTACTTC.

This clone has just a few counts. The chain recombines TRBV5-4 with TRBJ2-5; TRBD1 aligns across 8 bases. The J segment lost 1 base and the V segment lost 0 bases, leaving 5 bases of the junction unmatched. This CDR3 has 16 amino acids. Germline values: CDR1 SGHNT, CDR2 YYREEE (reference sequence). The CDR3 nucleotides read TGTGCCAGCAGCTTGGCCCCAGGGGGCATCCAAGAGACCCAGTACTTC. Protein product: CASSLAPGGIQETQYF.

The rearrangement links TRBV7-6 to TRBJ2-7; maybe TRBD2 (6 bases). The V gene's germline CDR1 is SGHVS and CDR2 FNYEAQ. The V and J ends lost 7 bases and 0 bases respectively, with 13 bases between them. CDR3 length equals 14 residues. CDR3 nucleotide sequence: TGTGCCAGCAAAGCCGGGGGTGCCTCCTACGAGCAGTACTTC. Protein: CASKAGGASYEQYF.

This chain connects TRBV7-2 to TRBJ2-1, with D possibly matching TRBD1 (6 bases). The germline gives CDR1 SGHTA, CDR2 FQGNSA. Trimming shortened V by 4 bases and J by 6 bases, and 7 bases separated the two germline ends. The length of the CDR3 is 12 residues. CDR3 in amino acids: CASSSDSNEQFF. CDR3 bases: TGTGCCAGCAGCTCGGACAGCAATGAGCAGTTCTTC.

The V gene is TRBV7-2, the J gene TRBJ2-3; D not resolved. V was cut by 5 bases and J by 11 bases, with 17 bases left in between. Germline CDR1 is SGHTA and CDR2 is FQGNSA. CDR3 length equals 13 residues. As DNA, the CDR3 is TGTGCCAGCAGCCCACAGTCGGGTGACCTGCAGTATTTT. Translating it yields CASSPQSGDLQYF. Full variable domain (outside the CDR3, taken from reference TRBV7-2 and TRBJ2-3): GAGVSQSPSNKVTEKGKDVELRCDPISGHTALYWYRQSLGQGLEFLIYFQGNSAPDKSGLPSDRFSAERTGGSVSTLTIQRTQQEDSAVYLCASSPQSGDLQYFGPGTRLTVL.

This clone has a handful of counts. The chain uses TRBV29-1 and TRBJ2-1; possibly TRBD1 for D (5 bases). The CDR3 covers 14 residues. Germline V gene lookup returns CDR1 SQVTM and CDR2 ANQGSEA. V gave up 3 bases and J gave up 3 bases, with 12 bases separating them. The DNA of the CDR3 is TGCAGCGTTGACGCAGGGTACAGCTACAATGAGCAGTTCTTC. Translating gives CSVDAGYSYNEQFF.

This chain joins TRBV30 and TRBJ1-5, with D tentatively TRBD1 (5 bases). Germline CDR1 GTSNPN, CDR2 SVGIG (reference sequence). Trimming removed 2 bases at V and 0 bases at J, with 11 bases between. The CDR3 is 15 amino acids. The CDR3 nucleotides read TGTGCCTGGAGTAGTGACAGCTATAGCAATCAGCCCCAGCATTTT. Translation: CAWSSDSYSNQPQHF. Full variable domain (rest looked up from reference TRBV30 and TRBJ1-5): SQTIHQWPATLVQPVGSPLSLECTVEGTSNPNLYWYRQAAGRGLQLLFYSVGIGQISSEVPQNLSASRPQDRQFILSSKKLLLSDSGFYLCAWSSDSYSNQPQHFGDGTRLSIL.

This clone was detected many times. This rearrangement joins TRBV5-4 to TRBJ2-1, with 10 bases matching TRBD1. Unmatched junction bases numbered 5, after V lost 6 bases and J lost 2 bases. Germline assignment: CDR1 SGHNT and CDR2 YYREEE (reference sequence). This CDR3 is built from 15 residues. The CDR3 coding sequence is TGTGCCAGCACCCGGGACAGGGGCCCCTACAATGAGCAGTTCTTC. This translates into CASTRDRGPYNEQFF.